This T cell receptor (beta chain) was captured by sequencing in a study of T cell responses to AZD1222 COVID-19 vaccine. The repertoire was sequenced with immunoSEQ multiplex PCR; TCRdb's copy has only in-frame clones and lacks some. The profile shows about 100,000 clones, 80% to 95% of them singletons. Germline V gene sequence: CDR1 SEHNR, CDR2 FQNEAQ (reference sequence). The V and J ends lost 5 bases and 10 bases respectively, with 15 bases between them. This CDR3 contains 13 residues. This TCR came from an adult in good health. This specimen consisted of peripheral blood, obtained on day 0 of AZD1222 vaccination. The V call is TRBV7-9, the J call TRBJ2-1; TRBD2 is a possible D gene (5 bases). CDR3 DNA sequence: TGTGCCAGCAGCCGGACTGCCCGGGCGGAGCAGTTCTTC. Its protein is CASSRTARAEQFF.